The TCR beta chain under discussion was sequenced for a study of T-cell reconstitution after alpha-beta-depleted transplantation in children. Many counts were recorded for this clonotype. Library preparation (for TCRbeta) was performed with unique molecular identifiers. Via MiXCR, TCRdb re-called the PCR reads, giving one row per CDR3 protein. The sample records about 240,000 distinct CDR3 sequences, roughly 24% being singletons. Germline CDR1 is KGHDR and CDR2 is SFDVKD. The CDR3 runs 16 residues. V was trimmed by 0 bases and J by 2 bases, leaving 7 bases between them. The origin of this receptor is a girl aged 2 to 9 with Fanconi anemia, due to receive a stem cell transplant. The sample in question was PBMCs, obtained before TCRalphabeta/CD19-depleted stem cell transplant. The chain has TRBV24-1 and TRBJ1-6; D not certain. The CDR3 DNA is TGTGCCACCAGTGATTTGCGGCAGACCTATAATTCACCCCTCCACTTT. Residues: CATSDLRQTYNSPLHF.